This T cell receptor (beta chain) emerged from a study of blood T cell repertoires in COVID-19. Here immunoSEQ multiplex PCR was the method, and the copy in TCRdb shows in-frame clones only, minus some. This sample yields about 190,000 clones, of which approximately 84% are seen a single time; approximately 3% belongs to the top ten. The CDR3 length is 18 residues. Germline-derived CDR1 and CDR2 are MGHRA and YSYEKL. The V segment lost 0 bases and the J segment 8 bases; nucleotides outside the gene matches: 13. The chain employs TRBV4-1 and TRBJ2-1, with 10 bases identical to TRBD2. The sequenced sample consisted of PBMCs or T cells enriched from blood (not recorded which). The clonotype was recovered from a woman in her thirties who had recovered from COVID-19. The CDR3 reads CASSQDGLAGVVVDEQFF. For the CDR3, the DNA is TGCGCCAGCAGCCAAGATGGGCTAGCGGGAGTCGTAGTTGATGAGCAGTTCTTC.